These 30 T cell receptor beta chains were sequenced from one sample in a study of blood T cell repertoires in COVID-19. The repertoire was sequenced with immunoSEQ multiplex PCR; TCRdb's copy has only in-frame clones and lacks some. The sample yields tens of thousands of clones, roughly 82% seen once. Sequencing was done on a sample of peripheral blood. These receptors were taken from a woman of 80 years or more with active or convalescent COVID-19.

This clone was observed many times. This chain links TRBV12-3 or TRBV12-4 with TRBJ2-1; D gene unclear. This CDR3 contains 11 residues. Trimming removed 4 bases at V and 9 bases at J, with 7 bases between. This chain's CDR3 is CASSSGLEQFF. The DNA of the CDR3 is TGTGCCAGCAGTTCAGGTCTTGAGCAGTTCTTC.

This chain's CDR3 is CASSLEGRSTEAFF. The DNA for the CDR3 is TGTGCCAGCAGCTTGGAAGGTCGGAGCACTGAAGCTTTCTTT. This sequence joins TRBV5-6 and TRBJ1-1; D unresolved. V lost 0 bases and J lost 4, with 10 bases in between. The CDR3 is 14 amino acids. The V gene's germline CDR1 is SGHDT and CDR2 YYEEEE.

V and J are TRBV6-5 and TRBJ1-4, with D possibly TRBD1 on 5 matching bases. The CDR3 consists of 15 residues. The germline CDR1 and CDR2 sequences are MNHEY and SVGAGI. The V and J ends lost 2 bases and 5 bases respectively, with 12 bases between them. CDR3 coding DNA: TGTGCCAGCAGTTACCTAGGACAAAGAAATGAAAAACTGTTTTTT. This sequence encodes CASSYLGQRNEKLFF.

The rearrangement links TRBV2 to TRBJ1-3, with 7 bases that match TRBD1. Germline CDR1 SNHLY, CDR2 FYNNEI. V lost 4 bases and J lost 8; bases outside the gene matches: 5. The length of the CDR3 is 13 residues. Here the CDR3 DNA reads TGTGCCAGCAGTGTCAGCAGGGGGGACACCATATATTTT. This translates into CASSVSRGDTIYF.

The chain is built from TRBV2 and TRBJ1-2, with 7 positions matching TRBD1. Per the germline V gene, CDR1 is SNHLY and CDR2 is FYNNEI. The V and J ends lost 6 bases and 4 bases, in that order; junction bases with no gene match: 11. This CDR3 is built from 15 residues. This chain's CDR3 is CASRPQTGYGYGYTF. The CDR3 DNA follows: TGTGCCAGCAGGCCGCAGACAGGGTATGGCTATGGCTACACCTTC.

The chain employs TRBV27 and TRBJ1-1; TRBD1 matches 7 bases. The CDR3 loop spans 14 amino acids. Germline CDR1 and CDR2: MNHEY and SMNVEV (reference sequence). V was clipped by 7 bases and J by 5 bases; unmatched bases: 10. The CDR3 bases are TGTGCCAGCAAATTAGACAGGGCAGGGACTGAAGCTTTCTTT. It translates to CASKLDRAGTEAFF.

This clone was counted between two and nine times. This chain joins TRBV7-2 and TRBJ1-6, with D unresolved. Germline V CDR1 and CDR2: SGHTA, FQGNSA. CDR3 length: 14 residues. V was shortened by 2 bases and J by 6 bases, with 8 bases between the two germline ends. CDR3: CASSLQRINSPLHF. The DNA for the CDR3 is TGTGCCAGCAGCTTACAGCGGATTAATTCACCCCTCCACTTT.

The rearrangement links TRBV19 to TRBJ1-5; 7 bases are shared with TRBD1. V trimming: 3 bases; J trimming: 7 bases; junction bases outside the gene matches: 15. The CDR3 contains 17 residues. Germline assignment: CDR1 LNHDA and CDR2 SQIVND (reference sequence). The CDR3 DNA follows: TGTGCCAGTAGTATCGGTGGGGCAGGGGGGCCTCGGCAGCCCCAGCATTTT. It encodes CASSIGGAGGPRQPQHF.

The chain joins TRBV5-1 to TRBJ1-6; 9 bases agree with TRBD1. After removal of 5 bases from V and 7 bases from J, the junction contained 7 bases not matched to a gene. This CDR3 spans 15 amino acids. Looked up from germline, CDR1 is SGHRS and CDR2 is YFSETQ. CDR3 DNA sequence: TGCGCCAGCAGGGCGGGACAGGGAGACAATTCACCCCTCCACTTT. It translates to CASRAGQGDNSPLHF.

V and J are TRBV19 and TRBJ1-2, with a possible D match to TRBD1 (6 bases). Trimming took off 7 bases at V and 4 bases at J, with 22 bases between the two ends. The CDR3 has 16 amino acids. Germline assignment: CDR1 LNHDA and CDR2 SQIVND (reference sequence). CDR3 coding DNA: TGTGCCAGTAAAAGCACGGACTCGACAGGTTCCTATGGCTACACCTTC. This translates into CASKSTDSTGSYGYTF.

The table lists this clone with many counts. The V call is TRBV29-1, the J call TRBJ2-3; D may be TRBD1 (5 bases). Germline values: CDR1 SQVTM, CDR2 ANQGSEA. The V end lost 7 bases, the J end lost 3 bases, and 11 bases lay between the germline ends. The CDR3 spans 12 residues. CDR3 region: CSAGAFTDTQYF. CDR3 nucleotides: TGCAGCGCTGGGGCTTTTACAGATACGCAGTATTTT.

This chain uses TRBV9 with TRBJ2-2; 9 nucleotides match TRBD2. CDR3 size: 15 residues. Germline V gene sequence: CDR1 SGDLS, CDR2 YYNGEE. V shed 4 bases and J 5 bases; nucleotides not matched to a gene: 6. CDR3 region: CASSPAGGGTGELFF. CDR3 in DNA: TGTGCCAGCAGCCCAGCGGGGGGCGGTACCGGGGAGCTGTTTTTT.

The genes are TRBV10-2 and TRBJ2-6, with 7 bases lining up with TRBD1. Trimming at V came to 4 bases and at J to 2 bases, leaving 2 bases not matched to a gene. The CDR3 has 15 amino acids. In germline, CDR1 is WSHSY, CDR2 SAAADI. The CDR3 is CASSVGGPGANVLTF. The CDR3, as DNA: TGCGCCAGCAGTGTAGGGGGCCCTGGGGCCAACGTCCTGACTTTC.

The chain combines TRBV7-9 with TRBJ2-5; D is possibly TRBD1 (6 bases). The CDR3 is made up of 15 amino acids. Germline loops: CDR1 SEHNR, CDR2 FQNEAQ (reference sequence). V was clipped by 5 bases and J by 2 bases, with 15 bases between them. CDR3 nucleotide sequence: TGTGCCAGCAGCCCATCTTCAGGGGCACAAGAGACCCAGTACTTC. It is translated as CASSPSSGAQETQYF.

The rearrangement joins TRBV10-3 to TRBJ2-2; 13 bases align to TRBD2. Germline CDR1 and CDR2: ENHRY and SYGVKD. Trimming removed 10 bases from V and 1 base from J; junction bases left unmatched: 12. This CDR3 has 18 amino acids. The CDR3 loop reads CATRLAGGFGENTGELFF. The CDR3 nucleotides are TGTGCCACCAGACTAGCGGGGGGCTTTGGAGAGAACACCGGGGAGCTGTTTTTT.

This clone was recorded only once. The chain recombines TRBV27 with TRBJ2-5; 7 bases are a match to TRBD2. CDR1 MNHEY and CDR2 SMNVEV come from the germline V gene (reference sequence). The junction had 6 bases not matched to a gene; V was cut back by 6 bases and J by 5 bases. There are 13 residues in the CDR3. In DNA form, the CDR3 reads TGTGCCAGCAGGCGGCAGGGAGGGGAGACCCAGTACTTC. Translated: CASRRQGGETQYF.

This rearrangement joins TRBV7-2 to TRBJ2-1; TRBD1 matches at 7 bases. From germline, CDR1 is SGHTA and CDR2 FQGNSA. The CDR3 is made up of 13 amino acids. J lost 5 bases, V lost 5 bases, and 3 bases had no gene match. CDR3 sequence (DNA): TGTGCCAGCAGCGAGGGACAGAACAATGAGCAGTTCTTC. Translating it yields CASSEGQNNEQFF. The whole variable domain, remainder taken from reference TRBV7-2 and TRBJ2-1, is GAGVSQSPSNKVTEKGKDVELRCDPISGHTALYWYRQSLGQGLEFLIYFQGNSAPDKSGLPSDRFSAERTGGSVSTLTIQRTQQEDSAVYLCASSEGQNNEQFFGPGTRLTVL.

J is TRBJ1-1 and V is TRBV4-1, with D unresolved. Germline loops: CDR1 MGHRA, CDR2 YSYEKL. CDR3 length: 13 residues. V gave up 4 bases and J gave up 8 bases, with 14 bases separating them. The CDR3 reads CASSRALGEEAFF. The CDR3 DNA follows: TGCGCCAGCAGCCGAGCCCTCGGGGAGGAAGCTTTCTTT.

The chain employs TRBV20-1 and TRBJ1-5; D gene uncertain. The V gene lost 6 bases and the J gene lost 5 bases, with 8 bases spanning the gap. Germline loops: CDR1 DFQATT, CDR2 SNEGSKA (reference sequence). The CDR3 spans 11 residues. CDR3 nucleotides: TGCAGTGCGGGGAGGGATCAGCCCCAGCATTTT. It specifies CSAGRDQPQHF.

The V call is TRBV28, the J call TRBJ1-5; 9 nucleotides match TRBD1. CDR3 length equals 16 residues. J gave up 6 bases and V 7 bases, and 13 bases lay outside the gene matches. Looked up from germline, CDR1 is MDHEN and CDR2 is SYDVKM. CDR3 nucleotide sequence: TGTGCCAGCATCCTCCGGGACAGGGAGACAAGTCAGCCCCAGCATTTT. Translating gives CASILRDRETSQPQHF. The variable domain in full, with the rest retrieved from reference TRBV28 and TRBJ1-5, is DVKVTQSSRYLVKRTGEKVFLECVQDMDHENMFWYRQDPGLGLRLIYFSYDVKMKEKGDIPEGYSVSREKKERFSLILESASTNQTSMYLCASILRDRETSQPQHFGDGTRLSIL.

J is TRBJ2-7 and V is TRBV7-2; the D gene is possibly TRBD2 (5 bases). CDR1 and CDR2 from the germline V gene are SGHTA and FQGNSA. Trimming stripped 1 base from V and 1 base from J, with 11 bases between. The length of the CDR3 is 15 residues. The CDR3 here is CASSLGKLDSYEQYF. The CDR3, as DNA: TGTGCCAGCAGCTTAGGGAAACTAGATTCCTACGAGCAGTACTTC.

This clone was counted only a few times. The chain links TRBV3-1 (or the pseudogene TRBV3-2) to TRBJ2-7; D might be TRBD1 (5 bases). The V end lost 0 bases, the J end lost 12 bases, and 15 bases lay between the germline ends. Germline CDR1 LGHDT, CDR2 YNNKEL (reference sequence). CDR3 size: 13 residues. CDR3 coding DNA: TGTGCCAGCAGCCAAGATCTGTGGCAGGGTCGGTACTTC. It specifies CASSQDLWQGRYF.

This clone was picked up a small number of times. The chain carries TRBV20-1 and TRBJ2-7; D ambiguous. Germline V CDR1 and CDR2: DFQATT, SNEGSKA (reference sequence). With 0 bases removed from V and 6 bases from J, the gap between germline ends came to 6 bases. The CDR3 is made up of 11 amino acids. The CDR3 sequence: CSARDGSEQYF. The CDR3 region has the DNA TGCAGTGCTAGAGATGGTAGCGAGCAGTACTTC.

This sequence joins TRBV5-1 and TRBJ2-2, with 12 bases that match TRBD1. The CDR3 has 17 amino acids. After removal of 4 bases from V and 7 bases from J, the junction contained 11 bases not matched to a gene. CDR1 SGHRS and CDR2 YFSETQ come from the germline V gene. DNA for the CDR3: TGCGCCAGCAGCCGGGAGTTGGGACAGGGGGCCATCGGGGAGCTGTTTTTT. The encoded protein is CASSRELGQGAIGELFF.

V usage is TRBV19 and J usage is TRBJ2-1, with 9 bases identical to TRBD2. CDR1 and CDR2 from the germline V gene are LNHDA and SQIVND (reference sequence). This CDR3 is built from 15 residues. The V gene end was trimmed by 3 bases and the J gene end by 4 bases; junction bases not matched to a gene: 4. CDR3 amino acids: CASSIPAGGYNEQFF. The CDR3 DNA sequence: TGTGCCAGTAGTATTCCAGCGGGGGGTTACAATGAGCAGTTCTTC.

This sequence joins TRBV14 and TRBJ1-2; D perhaps matches TRBD1 (5 bases). V lost 2 bases to trimming and J lost 4 bases, with 8 bases between them. This CDR3 has 13 amino acids. Germline V lookup: CDR1 SGHDN, CDR2 FVKESK. The CDR3 coding sequence is TGTGCCAGCAGCCAAATGCAGGGCTATGGCTACACCTTC. It codes for CASSQMQGYGYTF.

The rearrangement uses TRBV6-5 and TRBJ1-4, with D hard to call. The V gene lost 6 bases and the J gene lost 2 bases, with 7 bases spanning the gap. CDR1 is MNHEY, CDR2 SVGAGI, per germline. The CDR3 runs to 13 residues. The CDR3 coding sequence is TGTGCCAGCAGGAGTTCCACTAATGAAAAACTGTTTTTT. It translates to CASRSSTNEKLFF.

V is TRBV4-1 and J is TRBJ1-2, with no clear D. Per the germline V gene, CDR1 is MGHRA and CDR2 is YSYEKL. Trimming shortened V by 0 bases and J by 4 bases, and 15 bases separated the two germline ends. The CDR3 length is 16 residues. The CDR3 loop reads CASSQEPFVQIYGYTF. Here the CDR3 DNA reads TGCGCCAGCAGCCAAGAACCCTTCGTACAGATCTATGGCTACACCTTC.

The genes are TRBV30 and TRBJ2-1; 11 bases are shared with TRBD2. V shed 2 bases, J shed 15 bases, and the junction held 9 bases outside the gene matches. The length of the CDR3 is 13 residues. Germline assignment: CDR1 GTSNPN and CDR2 SVGIG (reference sequence). CDR3 sequence (DNA): TGTGCCTGGAGTACGCTAGCGGGGGGTTTTCCGTTCTTC. It is translated as CAWSTLAGGFPFF.

J is TRBJ1-6 and V is TRBV5-1, with D perhaps TRBD1 (6 bases). The CDR3 runs to 15 residues. The V end was cut by 0 bases, the J end by 14 bases, with 18 bases between. The germline V gene has CDR1 SGHRS and CDR2 YFSETQ. This CDR3 reads CASSLDRVKGNTLHF. The CDR3 DNA is TGCGCCAGCAGCTTGGACAGGGTAAAGGGGAACACCCTCCACTTT.